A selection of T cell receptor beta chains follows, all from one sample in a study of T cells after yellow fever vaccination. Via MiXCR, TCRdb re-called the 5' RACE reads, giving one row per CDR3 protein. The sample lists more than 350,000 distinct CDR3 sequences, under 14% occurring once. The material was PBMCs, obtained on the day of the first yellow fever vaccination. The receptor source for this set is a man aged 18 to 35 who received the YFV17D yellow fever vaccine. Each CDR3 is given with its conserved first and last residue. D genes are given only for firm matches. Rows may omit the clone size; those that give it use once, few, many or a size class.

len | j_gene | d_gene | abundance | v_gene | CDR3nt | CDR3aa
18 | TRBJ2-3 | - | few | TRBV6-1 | TGTGCCAGCACCAAAAAACCGGGATCTTACTCTAGCACAGATACGCAGTATTTT | CASTKKPGSYSSTDTQYF
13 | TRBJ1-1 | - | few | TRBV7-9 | TGTGCCAGCAGCTTGGATACACAAACTGAAGCTTTCTTT | CASSLDTQTEAFF
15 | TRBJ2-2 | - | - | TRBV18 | TGTGCCAGCTCACCCGAAATTGGTTCAACCGGGGAGCTGTTTTTT | CASSPEIGSTGELFF
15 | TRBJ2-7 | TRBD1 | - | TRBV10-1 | TGCGCCAGCAGTGAGTCGAGAGGGGGCTTGGGCGAGCAGTACTTC | CASSESRGGLGEQYF
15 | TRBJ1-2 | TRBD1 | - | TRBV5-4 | TGTGCCAGCAGCTTGGCGGTACAGGGGACCTATGGCTACACCTTC | CASSLAVQGTYGYTF
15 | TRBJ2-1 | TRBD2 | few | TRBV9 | TGTGCCAGCTCAGAAGCGGGGGCCGACTACAATGAGCAGTTCTTC | CASSEAGADYNEQFF
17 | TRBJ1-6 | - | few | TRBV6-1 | TGTGCCAGCAGGGACCGCCCACAGAGCTCCTATAATTCACCCCTCCACTTT | CASRDRPQSSYNSPLHF
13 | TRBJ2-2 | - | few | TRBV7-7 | TGTGCTAGCAGCTTAGTCCCGGCCGGGGAGCTGTTTTTT | CASSLVPAGELFF
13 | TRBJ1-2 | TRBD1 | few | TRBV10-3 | TGTGCCATCAGAGGGACAGGGGGCTATGGCTACACCTTC | CAIRGTGGYGYTF
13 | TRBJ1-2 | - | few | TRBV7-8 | TGTGCCAGCAGCCCTGGAGGGGTCCATGGCTACACCTTC | CASSPGGVHGYTF
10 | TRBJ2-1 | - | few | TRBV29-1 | TGCAGCGTTCAGTACAATGAGCAGTTCTTC | CSVQYNEQFF
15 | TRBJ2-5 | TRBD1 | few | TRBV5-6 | TGTGCCAGCAGCTTGGTTAACAGGGGCCAAGAGACCCAGTACTTC | CASSLVNRGQETQYF
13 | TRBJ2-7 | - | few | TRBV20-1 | TGCAGTGCTTCTCGTGGACAGATCTACGAGCAGTACTTC | CSASRGQIYEQYF
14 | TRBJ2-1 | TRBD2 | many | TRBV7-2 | TGTGCCAGCAGCTTAGGTAGCGGGGGGGCTGGGCAGTTCTTC | CASSLGSGGAGQFF
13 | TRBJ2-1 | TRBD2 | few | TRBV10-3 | TGTGCCATCAGTGATCAGGGAGGGAATGAGCAGTTCTTC | CAISDQGGNEQFF
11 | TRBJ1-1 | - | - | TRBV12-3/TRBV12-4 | TGTGCCAGCAGTTTAAACACAGCAGCTTTCTTT | CASSLNTAAFF
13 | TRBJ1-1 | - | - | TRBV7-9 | TGTGCCAGCAGAAGACCGCTGAACACTGAAGCTTTCTTT | CASRRPLNTEAFF
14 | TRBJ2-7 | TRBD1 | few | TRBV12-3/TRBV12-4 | TGTGCCAGCAGTCCGACAGGGTTTGGCTACGAGCAGTACTTC | CASSPTGFGYEQYF
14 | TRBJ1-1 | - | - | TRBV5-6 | TGTGCCAGCAGCTTGGCCCCGTCGGTTCCTGAAGCTTTCTTT | CASSLAPSVPEAFF
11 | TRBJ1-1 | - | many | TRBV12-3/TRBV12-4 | TGTGCCAGCAGTTTACAGGGGTCGGCTTTCTTT | CASSLQGSAFF
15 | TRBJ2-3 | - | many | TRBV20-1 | TGCAGTGCTAGAAGAGCGGGACAGGCCACAGATACGCAGTATTTT | CSARRAGQATDTQYF
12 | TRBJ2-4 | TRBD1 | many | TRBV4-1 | TGCGCCACCAAGGGACAGAAAAACATTCAGTACTTC | CATKGQKNIQYF
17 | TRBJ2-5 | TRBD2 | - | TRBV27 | TGTGCCAGCAGTATGTCTGGGAGCGGGGGTGGCGTAGAGACCCAGTACTTC | CASSMSGSGGGVETQYF
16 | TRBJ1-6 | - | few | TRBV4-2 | TGTGCCAGCAGCCAAGAAGGCAGGCTGGGGGGTTCACCCCTCCACTTT | CASSQEGRLGGSPLHF
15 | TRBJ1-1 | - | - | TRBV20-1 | TGCAGTGCTAGAGATCGCCGGGGGTTTGGCACTGAAGCTTTCTTT | CSARDRRGFGTEAFF